The clone carrying this T cell receptor (beta chain) was detected ten times or more. This sample was taken from a study of identical twins. CDR1 is SNHLY and CDR2 is FYNNEI in the germline V gene. There are 14 residues in the CDR3. Trimming cost V 4 bases and J 5 bases, with 15 bases left between them. TCRdb recomputed calls from the 5' RACE reads with MiXCR, one row per CDR3 protein. The data contain roughly 190,000 distinct CDR3 sequences, 15% to 20% of them seen just once; the ten biggest clones take up roughly two fifths. The same sample was also studied in work on T cells expressing NK-cell markers.

The receptor was isolated from a woman aged 18-29 years in good health. The sample comprised CD8+ T cells sorted from blood. The rearrangement uses TRBV2 and TRBJ2-7; D is possibly TRBD1 or TRBD2 (5 bases each). CDR3 residues: CASSAREGRDEQYF. CDR3 sequence (DNA): TGTGCCAGCAGTGCCCGAGAGGGGCGGGACGAGCAGTACTTC.